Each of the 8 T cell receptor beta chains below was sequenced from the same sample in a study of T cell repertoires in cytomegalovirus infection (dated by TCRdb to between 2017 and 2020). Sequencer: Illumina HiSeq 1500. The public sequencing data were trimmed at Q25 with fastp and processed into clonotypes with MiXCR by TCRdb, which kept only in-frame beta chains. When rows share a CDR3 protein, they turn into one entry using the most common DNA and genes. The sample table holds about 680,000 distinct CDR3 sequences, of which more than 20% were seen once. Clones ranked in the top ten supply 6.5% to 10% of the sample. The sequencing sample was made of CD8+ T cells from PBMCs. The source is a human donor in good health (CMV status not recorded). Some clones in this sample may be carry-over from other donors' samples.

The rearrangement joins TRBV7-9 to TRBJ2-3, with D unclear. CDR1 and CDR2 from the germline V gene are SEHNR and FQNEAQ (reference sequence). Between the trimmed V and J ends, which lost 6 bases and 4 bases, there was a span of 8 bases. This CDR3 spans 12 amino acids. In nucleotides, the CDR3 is TGTGCCAGCAGTTCCGACCCAGATACGCAGTATTTT. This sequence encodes CASSSDPDTQYF.

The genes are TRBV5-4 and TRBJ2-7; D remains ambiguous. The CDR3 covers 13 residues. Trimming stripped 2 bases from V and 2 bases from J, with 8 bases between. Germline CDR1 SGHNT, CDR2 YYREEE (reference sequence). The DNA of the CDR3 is TGTGCCAGCAGCTTTATCGGAACCTACGAGCAGTACTTC. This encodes CASSFIGTYEQYF.

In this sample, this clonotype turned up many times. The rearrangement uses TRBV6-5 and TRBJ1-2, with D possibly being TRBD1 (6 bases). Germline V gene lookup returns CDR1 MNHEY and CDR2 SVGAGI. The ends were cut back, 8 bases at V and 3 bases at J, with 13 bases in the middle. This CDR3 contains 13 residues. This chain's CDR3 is CASSGQGYYGYTF. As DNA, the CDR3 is TGTGCCAGCTCCGGCCAGGGGTACTATGGCTACACCTTC.

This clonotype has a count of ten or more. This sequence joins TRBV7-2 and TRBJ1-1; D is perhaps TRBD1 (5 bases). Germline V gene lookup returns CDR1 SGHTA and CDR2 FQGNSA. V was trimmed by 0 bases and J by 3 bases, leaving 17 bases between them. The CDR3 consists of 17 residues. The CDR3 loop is CASSLAGVGPGDTEAFF. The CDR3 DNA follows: TGTGCCAGCAGCTTAGCGGGGGTGGGGCCTGGGGACACTGAAGCTTTCTTT.

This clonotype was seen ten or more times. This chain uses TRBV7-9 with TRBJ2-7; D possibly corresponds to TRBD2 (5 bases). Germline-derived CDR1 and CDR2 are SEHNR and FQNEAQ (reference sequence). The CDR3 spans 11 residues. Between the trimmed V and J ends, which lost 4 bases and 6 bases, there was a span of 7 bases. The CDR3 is CASSSRGEQYF. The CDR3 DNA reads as TGTGCCAGCAGCTCTCGGGGCGAGCAGTACTTC.

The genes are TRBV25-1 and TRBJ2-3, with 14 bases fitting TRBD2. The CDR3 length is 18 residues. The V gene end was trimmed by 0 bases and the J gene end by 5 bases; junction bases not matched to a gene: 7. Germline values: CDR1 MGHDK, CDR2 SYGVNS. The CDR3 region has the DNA TGTGCCAGCAGTGAATATAAGGGACTAGCGGGGGTAATAGATACGCAGTATTTT. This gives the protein CASSEYKGLAGVIDTQYF.

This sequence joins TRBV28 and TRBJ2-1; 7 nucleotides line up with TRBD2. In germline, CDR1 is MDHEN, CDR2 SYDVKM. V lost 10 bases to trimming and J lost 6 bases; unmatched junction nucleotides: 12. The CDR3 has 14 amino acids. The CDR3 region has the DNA TGTGCCAACACTACATGGGGAGGGGTCAATGAGCAGTTCTTC. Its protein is CANTTWGGVNEQFF.

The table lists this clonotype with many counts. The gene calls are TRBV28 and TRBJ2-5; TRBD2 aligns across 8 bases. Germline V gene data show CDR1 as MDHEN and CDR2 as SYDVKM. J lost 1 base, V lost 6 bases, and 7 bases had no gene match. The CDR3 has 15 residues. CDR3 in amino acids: CASSPGGGPQETQYF. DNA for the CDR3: TGTGCCAGCAGCCCCGGGGGGGGCCCCCAAGAGACCCAGTACTTC. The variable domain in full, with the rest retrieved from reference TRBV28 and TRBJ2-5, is DVKVTQSSRYLVKRTGEKVFLECVQDMDHENMFWYRQDPGLGLRLIYFSYDVKMKEKGDIPEGYSVSREKKERFSLILESASTNQTSMYLCASSPGGGPQETQYFGPGTRLLVL.